This T cell receptor (beta chain) came from a study of naive and memory T cell subsets. A note on this clonotype: Its antigen is not identified.

Two oligonucleotides, mixed equimolar, formed the beta constant-region primer covering TRBC1 and TRBC2. The ligated cDNA underwent four PCR rounds using SP2 and nested alpha and beta constant-region primers. TCRdb independently ran MiXCR on the UMI-ligation and nested PCR reads; one entry per CDR3 protein. The sample yields under 150,000 distinct CDR3 sequences, roughly a fifth seen once. Study-level points and caveats: Possibly reflecting memory cells re-expressing CD45RA, a few larger clonotypes occurred in naive repertoires, especially CD8.

There are 14 residues in the CDR3. V shed 4 bases, J shed 4 bases, and the junction held 5 bases outside the gene matches. CDR1 and CDR2 from the germline V gene are MDHEN and SYDVKM. This chain connects TRBV28 to TRBJ2-5; the match to TRBD1 covers 8 bases. Sequences were obtained from naive CD8+ T cells from blood. The sequence came from a human donor in good health. The DNA of the CDR3 is TGTGCCAGCAGTTGGGGGACAGGCGGAGAGACCCAGTACTTC. Its translation is CASSWGTGGETQYF.